This record looks at one T cell receptor beta chain sequence and its context. The antigen remains undetermined. These data originate in a study of OX40 agonist ivuxolimab in advanced cancers. On the study more broadly: The treatment was a fully human IgG2 OX40 agonist, ivuxolimab.

The length of the CDR3 is 11 residues. Trimming shortened V by 1 base and J by 7 bases, and 5 bases separated the two germline ends. Germline V gives CDR1 DFQATT, CDR2 SNEGSKA (reference sequence). Study outcomes and limitations: Among patients with partial responses at 0.1-3.0 mg/kg, clonal expansion was among the lowest.

Using immunoSEQ multiplex PCR, the repertoire was profiled, and TCRdb retains in-frame clones only, with some absent. The table lists 80,000 to 100,000 clones, roughly 84% of them singletons. The clonotype originates from an adult with an advanced solid tumor such as melanoma, head and neck, liver or kidney cancer. Sample: CD4+ or CD8+ T cells sorted from blood, taken in a trial of the OX40 agonist ivuxolimab. The chain carries TRBV20-1 and TRBJ2-1; D could derive from TRBD1 or TRBD2 (5 bases each). For the CDR3, the DNA is TGCAGTGCTAGAGGGGGGAATGAGCAGTTCTTC. Translating gives CSARGGNEQFF.